The source of this TCR beta chain is a study of blood T cell repertoires in COVID-19. In the study overall: Acute-phase and convalescent COVID-19 samples originated in the United States, Italy and Spain.

The authors' processing: Estimation of nucleated cell counts was performed using reference gene primer amplification. The assay was immunoSEQ multiplex PCR, and TCRdb's table has in-frame clones only and misses some. The DNA was the basis for D and trimming; V, J and clone size are from that table. In the table there are around 28,000 clones, under 80% of which are singletons. J lost 8 bases, V lost 11 bases, and 17 bases had no gene match. Germline V lookup: CDR1 MNHEY, CDR2 SVGAGI. This CDR3 is 14 amino acids long. Specimen: peripheral blood. The sequence came from a man between 70 and 80 years old with acute or convalescent COVID-19. V and J are TRBV6-5 and TRBJ1-1; 7 bases align to TRBD1. CDR3 bases: TGTGCCTGCACAATGGGCGAGGGGGCAATGGAAGCTTTCTTT. The encoded protein is CACTMGEGAMEAFF.